The next 6 T cell receptor beta chains were all read from a single sample in a study of T-cell memory formation after mild COVID-19. TCRdb re-called the 5' RACE reads through MiXCR, storing one row per CDR3 protein. The sample lists 350,000 to 500,000 distinct CDR3 sequences; more than 15% were seen once. Sequences were obtained from PBMCs or a T cell subset sorted from them (not recorded which). These receptors originate from a young man who had mild COVID-19 (a few samples of this study predate the infection). Cell type and time point are not known.

This clonotype was detected a few times. V and J are TRBV6-5 and TRBJ2-1, with TRBD2 matching over 8 bases. Germline V gene lookup returns CDR1 MNHEY and CDR2 SVGAGI. The V and J ends lost 0 bases and 8 bases, in that order; junction bases with no gene match: 9. The CDR3 has 16 residues. The CDR3 region is CASSYSPRGGLDEQFF. The CDR3, as DNA: TGTGCCAGCAGTTACTCTCCCCGGGGGGGCTTGGATGAGCAGTTCTTC.

This clonotype was observed a handful of times. The chain uses TRBV28 and TRBJ2-5; TRBD1 might be the D (5 bases). The CDR3 spans 15 residues. The V and J ends lost 8 bases and 2 bases respectively, with 18 bases between them. CDR1 and CDR2 (germline): MDHEN, SYDVKM. In DNA form, the CDR3 reads TGTGCCAGCCGGGTAGGGGATCTACCACAAGAGACCCAGTACTTC. Translated, it gives CASRVGDLPQETQYF.

The chain links TRBV18 to TRBJ1-1; D is unclear. The CDR3 is 15 residues long. Per germline, CDR1 KGHSH and CDR2 LQKENI. V lost 4 bases and J lost 6, with 18 bases in between. DNA for the CDR3: TGTGCCAGCTCACGGGGTGGACGCCCGTCGGCTGAAGCTTTCTTT. It specifies CASSRGGRPSAEAFF.

This clonotype turned up a few times. For the CDR3, the DNA is TGTGCCAGCAGTGACACGGGAACGAACTATGGCTACACCTTC. This gives the protein CASSDTGTNYGYTF. V and J are TRBV6-4 and TRBJ1-2; D is unclear. This CDR3 comprises 14 residues. Germline values: CDR1 MRHNA, CDR2 SNTAGT. V was shortened by 2 bases and J by 2 bases, with 9 bases between the two germline ends.

The V gene is TRBV20-1, the J gene TRBJ1-4, with D unclear. The CDR3 has 12 residues. CDR1 and CDR2 (germline): DFQATT, SNEGSKA (reference sequence). With 5 bases removed from V and 7 bases from J, the gap between germline ends came to 11 bases. CDR3 nucleotides: TGCAGTGCTGAGAACCCAGGTGAAAAACTGTTTTTT. Residues: CSAENPGEKLFF.

This clonotype was seen only a few times. Lacking the conserved final phenylalanine or tryptophan, this CDR3 likely reflects a read error. No DNA is shown, since the ends of the CDR3 on it are uncertain; the CDR3 is the one TCRdb lists. The rearrangement joins TRBV6-1 to TRBJ2-7; the table names TRBD1, a call not compared with the DNA. The CDR3 length equals 13 residues, ends included. CDR1 and CDR2 (germline): MNHNS, SASEGT. The CDR3 sequence: CASSESGRAGLSS.